This T cell receptor beta chain came from a study of blood T cell repertoires in COVID-19. The wider study: Spain, Italy and the United States supplied samples that represented acute and convalescent COVID-19.

As processed by the authors: Researchers report that nucleated cell counts were estimated from reference gene primer amplification. TCRdb's table, derived via immunoSEQ multiplex PCR, lists solely in-frame clones and lacks some. Clone size and the V and J calls come from that table; the DNA yielded D and trimming. The data hold about 88,000 clones, with roughly 89% observed a single time. CDR1 and CDR2 (germline): SGHDT, YYEEEE. V was clipped by 0 bases and J by 1 base, with 11 bases between them. The CDR3 consists of 15 residues. This receptor was obtained from an elderly woman with active COVID-19. Sequences were obtained from peripheral blood. The chain uses TRBV5-6 and TRBJ2-7; no definite D call. The CDR3 sequence is CASSLEATPSYEQYF. The CDR3 DNA is TGTGCCAGCAGCTTGGAAGCCACTCCATCCTACGAGCAGTACTTC.